Listed below are T cell receptor beta chains from one sample, sequenced in a study of blood T cell repertoires in COVID-19. The assay was immunoSEQ multiplex PCR, and TCRdb's table has in-frame clones only and misses some. This table holds roughly 200,000 clones, 75% to 85% found once. The specimen was peripheral blood. Source of these receptors: a human donor in a cohort sampled during active COVID-19. CDR3s include the opening cysteine and the closing phenylalanine or tryptophan. The order of the fields is J gene, D gene, CDR3 length, clone size, V gene, CDR3 protein, CDR3 DNA. D genes are given only for firm matches. Rows give clone size only sometimes, using once, few, many, or a class for an expanded clone.

>TRBJ2-1|-|16|-|TRBV7-9
CASSPKGGEGYNEQFF
TGTGCCAGCAGCCCAAAGGGGGGGGAGGGCTACAATGAGCAGTTCTTC
>TRBJ2-7|-|12|-|TRBV9
CASSVRGYEQYF
TGTGCCAGCAGCGTACGAGGCTACGAGCAGTACTTC
>TRBJ2-2|TRBD2|15|-|TRBV5-4
CASSWDSGGTGELFF
TGTGCCAGCAGCTGGGATAGCGGGGGGACCGGGGAGCTGTTTTTT
>TRBJ2-1|-|16|-|TRBV7-9
CASSLVSQGGGNEQFF
TGTGCCAGCAGCTTAGTGTCGCAGGGGGGAGGCAATGAGCAGTTCTTC
>TRBJ1-2|-|14|few|TRBV7-3
CASSSDSVVDGYTF
TGTGCCAGCAGCTCGGACAGTGTGGTGGATGGCTACACCTTC
>TRBJ1-3|-|16|-|TRBV18
CASSPYFEVSGNTIYF
TGTGCCAGCTCACCATATTTCGAGGTCTCTGGAAACACCATATATTTT
>TRBJ1-5|-|15|-|TRBV18
CASSLQGGGNQPQHF
TGTGCCAGCTCACTACAGGGTGGTGGCAATCAGCCCCAGCATTTT
>TRBJ1-2|-|14|-|TRBV7-2
CASSLDSQLSGYTF
TGTGCCAGCAGCCTCGACAGTCAGTTGAGTGGCTACACCTTC
>TRBJ1-4|-|14|-|TRBV28
CASSMTATNEKLFF
TGTGCCAGCAGCATGACTGCAACTAATGAAAAACTGTTTTTT
>TRBJ1-1|-|16|-|TRBV6-2/TRBV6-3
CASSYTRSRRSTEAFF
TGTGCCAGCAGTTATACCCGTTCGAGACGGAGCACTGAAGCTTTCTTT
>TRBJ1-4|TRBD1|16|-|TRBV10-1
CASSDKAGTGDEKLFF
TGCGCCAGCAGTGATAAAGCCGGGACAGGGGATGAAAAACTGTTTTTT
>TRBJ2-3|TRBD2|16|-|TRBV5-1
CASSSGTSGGTDTQYF
TGCGCCAGCAGCTCCGGGACTAGCGGGGGCACAGATACGCAGTATTTT
>TRBJ2-7|TRBD2|15|once|TRBV7-8
CASNAGRVYPYEQYF
TGTGCCAGCAACGCCGGGAGGGTTTACCCCTACGAGCAGTACTTC
>TRBJ2-5|TRBD1|13|-|TRBV18
CASSPTGVETQYF
TGTGCCAGCTCACCAACAGGGGTAGAGACCCAGTACTTC
>TRBJ2-1|TRBD2|16|-|TRBV5-1
CASSRQVSGSRDEQFF
TGCGCCAGCAGCCGGCAGGTTAGCGGGAGTAGGGATGAGCAGTTCTTC
>TRBJ2-7|TRBD1|16|-|TRBV6-6
CASSIHTGTGGYEQYF
TGTGCCAGCAGTATTCACACCGGGACAGGGGGCTACGAGCAGTACTTC
>TRBJ1-1|TRBD1|13|once|TRBV20-1
CSASNTGVKKAFF
TGCAGTGCGAGTAACACAGGGGTGAAGAAAGCTTTCTTT